Here is one T cell receptor (beta chain) with its context. The target antigen is unknown. CDR3 length equals 15 residues. Between the trimmed V and J ends, which lost 3 bases and 1 base, there was a span of 10 bases. CDR1 and CDR2 (germline): KGHDR, SFDVKD. These data belong to a study of T cell responses to AZD1222 COVID-19 vaccine. Study findings and constraints: As reported, nearly half of all spike-specific TCRs target variant regions that are unmutated.

Profiling relied on immunoSEQ multiplex PCR, and the TCRdb table lists in-frame clones only, not all of them. In the table there are approximately 190,000 clones, 85% to 95% of which are singletons. This rearrangement joins TRBV24-1 to TRBJ2-3, with D perhaps given as TRBD1 or TRBD2 (5 bases each). The sample was peripheral blood, taken on day 0 of AZD1222 vaccination. This TCR derives from an adult in good health. The CDR3 spells CATSDLGRGTDTQYF. CDR3 in DNA: TGTGCCACCAGTGATCTGGGGCGGGGCACAGATACGCAGTATTTT.